This T cell receptor beta chain was documented in a study of T cells after yellow fever vaccination (dated by TCRdb to between 2018 and 2021). Concerning the study at large: The SMART-Seq v4 Ultra Low Input RNA kit was used to prepare libraries from fractions with low cell numbers. Two healthy male donors, one aged 18 to 30 and one aged 30 to 40 years, made up the cohort. Blood was drawn at multiple timepoints before and after primary and secondary immunization, with bulk PBMC replicates and cell subsets isolated. To follow T-cell clones before and after primary and booster YFV17D yellow fever vaccination, bulk TCR alpha and beta repertoires were sequenced over time. Points the paper makes about the study in general: Computational filtering was needed because FACS-sorted repertoires could contain abundant contaminating clonotypes from the bulk population. Most clones expanded after primary vaccination were re-detected after the booster (almost 98% of CD4 and 80% to 90% of CD8), suggesting broad memory maintenance. Compared with the primary T-cell response, the secondary T-cell response was faster but weaker, reaching its peak on day 5 rather than on day 15. Because only a couple of donors were included in the study, the extent to which the findings can be generalized is limited. A small fraction of clonotypes appeared in both the CD4 and CD8 compartments, likely as a result of convergent recombination.

This clonotype was detected a few times. What this receptor recognizes is not known. Base qualities are missing; no much larger clone stands one base away. Including cysteine and phenylalanine, the CDR3 has 14 amino acids. Only the CDR3 portion is preserved as DNA: 42 bases, with reading frame beginning at the first base. CDR1 and CDR2 (MNHEY, SVGAGI) derive from the germline V gene. Compared with germline, V lacks 2 bases and J lacks 7 bases; bases without a gene match: 2. Synthesis of TCR cDNA relied on 5'RACE template switching, a step that introduced a universal primer site along with unique molecular identifiers. Priming for cDNA synthesis came from both the TCR alpha and TCR beta constant segments. Library amplification used two PCR steps, and the second PCR step added sample barcodes and sequencing adapters. Libraries were sequenced on Illumina HiSeq 2500 (2x100 bp) or NovaSeq (2x150 bp). On the study's bioinformatics: Reads were demultiplexed and collapsed into UMI consensus sequences with MIGEC, and V(D)J alignment was performed with MiXCR. Clonotypes responding to the vaccine were identified with edgeR on replicate PBMC samples, with the criteria of FDR below 0.01 and a log2 fold change above 5 up to day 15. CD4 or CD8 identity was assigned to each bulk clonotype according to whether the clonotype was present at higher abundance in the sequenced CD4 repertoire or the sequenced CD8 repertoire. TCRdb itself trimmed the public reads at Q25 with fastp, ran MiXCR and retained productive beta chains. When rows share a CDR3 protein, they turn into one entry using the most common DNA and genes. V and J calls and clone size were set by TCRdb, not the authors. The sample records about 340,000 distinct CDR3 sequences, 8.7% of which are singletons. The ten top clones hold 15% to 20% of the sample.

The treatment or condition label, as the study defines it: live attenuated yellow fever vaccine strain. At every blood-draw timepoint, two biological replicates of bulk PBMCs were collected. PBMCs were isolated from peripheral blood using a standard Ficoll-Paque protocol. TriZol was used to extract RNA from bulk PBMCs, CD4 and CD8 fractions, and dextramer-positive and dextramer-negative fractions. The starting material was PBMCs, obtained on the day of the first yellow fever vaccination. The chain was built from TRBV6-5 and TRBJ1-6; 7 bases in between match TRBD1. The TCR sequence derives from a man aged 18 to 35 who received the YFV17D yellow fever vaccine. DNA sequence: TGTGCCAGCAGTTACCAGGGGGGAAATTCACCCCTCCACTTT. Translated, it reads CASSYQGGNSPLHF.